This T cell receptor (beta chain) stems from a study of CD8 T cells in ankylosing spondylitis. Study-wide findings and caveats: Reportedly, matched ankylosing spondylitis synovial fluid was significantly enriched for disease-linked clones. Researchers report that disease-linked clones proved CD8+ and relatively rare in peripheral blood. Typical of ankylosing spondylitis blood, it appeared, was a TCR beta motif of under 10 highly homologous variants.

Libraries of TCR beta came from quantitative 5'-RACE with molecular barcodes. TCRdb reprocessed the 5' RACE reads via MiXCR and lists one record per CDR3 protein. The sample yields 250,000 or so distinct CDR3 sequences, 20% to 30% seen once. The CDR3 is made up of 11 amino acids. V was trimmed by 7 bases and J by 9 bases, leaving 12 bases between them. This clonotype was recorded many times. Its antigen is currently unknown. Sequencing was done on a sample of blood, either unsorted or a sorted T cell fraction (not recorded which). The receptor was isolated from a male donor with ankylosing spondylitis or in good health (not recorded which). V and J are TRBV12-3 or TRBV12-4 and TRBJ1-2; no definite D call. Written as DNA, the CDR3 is TGTGCCAGCAAGTTGGGCCCGCGCTACACCTTC. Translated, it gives CASKLGPRYTF.